Listed here are 28 T cell receptor beta chains from one sample, sequenced in a study of T cell responses to AZD1222 COVID-19 vaccine (dated by TCRdb to the early 2020s). The receptor library was made with the immunoSEQ multiplex PCR assay. Drawn from immuneACCESS, this table holds only the in-frame rearrangements with V and J called that TCRdb kept. Clones are partly lost; checked studies trace under half to an unresolved V gene and leave the rest unexplained. This sample comprises roughly 180,000 clones, 70% to 90% of them detected only once. In total, the top ten clones hold more than 0.4% of the sample. The time point label, read with the paper, signifies: baseline before first vaccination. Sequenced here: peripheral blood, sampled on day 0 of AZD1222 vaccination. Every receptor here comes from an adult in good health.

The chain links TRBV20-1 to TRBJ1-5; 9 bases are shared with TRBD1. The CDR3 loop spans 14 amino acids. Trimming cost V 3 bases and J 5 bases; bases outside gene matches: 5. Per the germline V gene, CDR1 is DFQATT and CDR2 is SNEGSKA (reference sequence). DNA for the CDR3: TGCAGTGCTAGTTACAGGGGGCGCGATCAGCCCCAGCATTTT. It translates to CSASYRGRDQPQHF.

The genes are TRBV9 and TRBJ2-7; 9 bases match TRBD1. This CDR3 is 14 amino acids long. Germline V CDR1 and CDR2: SGDLS, YYNGEE. The V and J ends lost 4 bases and 3 bases, in that order; junction bases with no gene match: 5. CDR3 coding DNA: TGTGCCAGCAGCACGGGGACAGGGAACTACGAGCAGTACTTC. Protein: CASSTGTGNYEQYF.

The V and J genes are TRBV28 and TRBJ1-5; D call uncertain. The V end was cut by 3 bases, the J end by 0 bases, with 21 bases between. Per germline, CDR1 MDHEN and CDR2 SYDVKM. The CDR3 has 19 amino acids. CDR3: CASSFVGRRRDYSNQPQHF. The CDR3 bases are TGTGCCAGCAGTTTCGTGGGCAGGCGAAGAGACTATAGCAATCAGCCCCAGCATTTT.

The chain couples TRBV14 to TRBJ2-5; D remains ambiguous. Germline V gene data show CDR1 as SGHDN and CDR2 as FVKESK. V was shortened by 5 bases and J by 5 bases, with 15 bases between the two germline ends. This CDR3 has 14 residues. The CDR3 DNA reads TGTGCCAGCAGCTCGACCGTGGTGGGCGAGACCCAGTACTTC. This codes for CASSSTVVGETQYF.

This rearrangement joins TRBV2 to TRBJ1-1; D unclear. The CDR3 runs to 14 residues. V shed 4 bases and J shed 1 base, with 10 bases lying between them. Germline lookup yields CDR1 SNHLY and CDR2 FYNNEI. CDR3 residues: CASSVNGKNTEAFF. As DNA, the CDR3 is TGTGCCAGCAGTGTCAACGGGAAGAACACTGAAGCTTTCTTT.

The chain links TRBV6-4 to TRBJ2-7; unclear D gene. Germline V gives CDR1 MRHNA, CDR2 SNTAGT. The CDR3 contains 14 residues. V dropped 6 bases and J dropped 0 bases, with 12 bases sitting between them. DNA for the CDR3: TGTGCCAGCAGCAAGGACGGTAGCTCCTACGAGCAGTACTTC. Translated, it gives CASSKDGSSYEQYF.

The V and J genes are TRBV21-1 and TRBJ1-1; the table names TRBD1, a call not compared with the DNA. TRBV21-1 is flagged as a pseudogene. The CDR3 runs to 15 residues. In nucleotides, the CDR3 is TGTGCCAGCAGGAACAGGGAACCCATGAACACTGAAGCTTTCTTT. This sequence encodes CASRNREPMNTEAFF.

The rearrangement links TRBV7-9 to TRBJ2-2; possibly TRBD2 for D (6 bases). The CDR3 has 16 amino acids. Germline CDR1 is SEHNR and CDR2 is FQNEAQ (reference sequence). The V end was cut by 3 bases, the J end by 4 bases, with 15 bases between. Here the CDR3 reads CASSFPGAEGTGELFF. The CDR3 bases are TGTGCCAGCAGCTTTCCGGGAGCGGAAGGCACCGGGGAGCTGTTTTTT.

The chain recombines TRBV3-1 (or the pseudogene TRBV3-2) with TRBJ1-3, with D possibly TRBD1 on 5 matching bases. CDR1 and CDR2 from the germline V gene are LGHDT and YNNKEL (reference sequence). The CDR3 sequence is 16 residues long. Trimming left V 4 bases short and J 1 base short, with 14 bases between. CDR3 DNA: TGTGCCAGCAGCCCGGGACCCTCGGCTTCTGGAAACACCATATATTTT. This translates into CASSPGPSASGNTIYF.

The chain has TRBV19 and TRBJ2-3; 10 bases match TRBD1. CDR3 size: 15 residues. Trimming took 8 bases from V and 1 from J; bases not matched to a gene: 6. Germline V gene sequence: CDR1 LNHDA, CDR2 SQIVND (reference sequence). DNA of the CDR3: TGTGCCAGTGGCCGCGGGACAGGGGGCACAGATACGCAGTATTTT. Translated, it gives CASGRGTGGTDTQYF.

The chain links TRBV7-2 to TRBJ1-6; perhaps TRBD1 as D (5 bases). The ends were cut back, 10 bases at V and 5 bases at J, with 18 bases in the middle. Germline CDR1 and CDR2: SGHTA and FQGNSA. The CDR3 consists of 15 residues. CDR3 region: CATRGRGANNSPLHF. CDR3 nucleotide sequence: TGTGCCACCAGAGGTCGAGGGGCGAATAATTCACCCCTCCACTTT.

The chain combines TRBV4-1 with TRBJ2-5, with D unresolved. CDR3 length: 15 amino acids. Trimming took 0 bases from V and 1 from J, leaving 9 bases between them. Per the germline V gene, CDR1 is MGHRA and CDR2 is YSYEKL. The CDR3 protein is CASSQDSLPQETQYF. The CDR3 region has the DNA TGCGCCAGCAGCCAAGACAGTTTACCCCAAGAGACCCAGTACTTC.

V usage is TRBV30 and J usage is TRBJ2-1, with TRBD1 matching 7 bases. Trimming at V came to 7 bases and at J to 8 bases, leaving 20 bases not matched to a gene. The CDR3 is made up of 16 amino acids. Germline values: CDR1 GTSNPN, CDR2 SVGIG (reference sequence). The CDR3: CASKGQGLGGLDEQFF. DNA of the CDR3: TGTGCCTCAAAAGGGCAGGGGCTAGGGGGCTTGGATGAGCAGTTCTTC.

The chain links TRBV7-2 to TRBJ1-3; D is uncertain. Near its end, the DNA agrees better with TRBJ2-2, so the J call may be wrong. Germline V gene data show CDR1 as SGHTA and CDR2 as FQGNSA. The CDR3 has 14 residues. CDR3 nucleotide sequence: TGTGCCAGCAGCTCGCATGGTAGGATCGGGGAGCTGTTTTTT. This codes for CASSSHGRIGELFF.

CDR3 loop: CASSDPGSRDTEAFF. CDR3 sequence (DNA): TGTGCCAGCAGTGACCCGGGGAGTAGGGACACTGAAGCTTTCTTT. The genes are TRBV6-4 and TRBJ1-1, with no clear D. CDR1 and CDR2 from the germline V gene are MRHNA and SNTAGT. V dropped 2 bases and J dropped 3 bases, with 13 bases sitting between them. The CDR3 covers 15 residues.

The V gene is TRBV10-3, the J gene TRBJ2-6; tentatively, D is TRBD1 (6 bases). V dropped 7 bases and J dropped 2 bases, with 15 bases sitting between them. CDR3 length equals 16 residues. Per germline, CDR1 ENHRY and CDR2 SYGVKD. CDR3 sequence (DNA): TGTGCCATCATGGCAGGGGAAGGGGCTGGGGCCAACGTCCTGACTTTC. Protein: CAIMAGEGAGANVLTF.

Remarks on this clone: Other nucleotide sequences in the sample specify the same CDR3. The chain is built from TRBV9 and TRBJ1-1, with TRBD1 matching over 8 bases. The CDR3 consists of 14 residues. Germline V gene sequence: CDR1 SGDLS, CDR2 YYNGEE. V trimming: 0 bases; J trimming: 4 bases; junction bases outside the gene matches: 2. For the CDR3, the DNA is TGTGCCAGCAGCGTAGCTACAGGGGGCACTGAAGCTTTCTTT. Amino acid sequence: CASSVATGGTEAFF.

The J gene is TRBJ1-4, the V gene TRBV18, with 7 nucleotides matching TRBD1. In germline, CDR1 is KGHSH, CDR2 LQKENI. The CDR3 sequence is 13 residues long. J was trimmed by 8 bases and V by 4 bases; bases with no gene match: 4. As DNA, the CDR3 is TGTGCCAGCTCACGGGACAGCAACGAAAAACTGTTTTTT. Amino acids: CASSRDSNEKLFF.

This chain links TRBV27 with TRBJ1-2; perhaps TRBD1 as D (5 bases). This CDR3 spans 15 amino acids. V was shortened by 2 bases and J by 6 bases, with 16 bases between the two germline ends. From germline, CDR1 is MNHEY and CDR2 SMNVEV (reference sequence). This CDR3 reads CASSLRGGHVDGYTF. The CDR3 nucleotides read TGTGCCAGCAGTTTAAGGGGTGGGCACGTGGATGGCTACACCTTC.

The rearrangement uses TRBV11-3 and TRBJ2-7; D remains unclear. The CDR3 totals 14 residues. In germline, CDR1 is SGHNT, CDR2 YENEEA. V dropped 1 base and J dropped 7 bases, with 14 bases sitting between them. The CDR3 spells CASSLGASGGEQYF. The CDR3 DNA follows: TGTGCCAGCAGCTTAGGAGCGTCCGGTGGGGAGCAGTACTTC.

The chain joins TRBV5-6 to TRBJ2-7; TRBD1 aligns across 7 bases. There are 13 residues in the CDR3. Germline CDR1 is SGHDT and CDR2 is YYEEEE. J lost 5 bases, V lost 0 bases, and 2 bases had no gene match. The CDR3 region has the DNA TGTGCCAGCAGCTTGGACGACAGGGACGAGCAGTACTTC. Its translation: CASSLDDRDEQYF.

CDR3 in amino acids: CATSGLDSQETQYF. The CDR3, as DNA: TGTGCCACCAGTGGTCTGGACAGTCAAGAGACCCAGTACTTC. V and J are TRBV24-1 and TRBJ2-5, with a tentative D call TRBD1 (6 bases). CDR1 is KGHDR and CDR2 is SFDVKD in the germline V gene. The CDR3 length is 14 residues. V lost 5 bases and J 2 bases, leaving 11 bases between the germline ends.

This clone showed up just a few times. The V and J genes are TRBV6-5 and TRBJ1-2; tentatively, D is TRBD1 (6 bases). The CDR3 consists of 13 residues. Germline values: CDR1 MNHEY, CDR2 SVGAGI. Trimming stripped 8 bases from V and 4 bases from J, with 14 bases between. CDR3 sequence reads: CASHRALSYGYTF. Written as DNA, the CDR3 is TGTGCCAGCCACAGGGCCCTATCCTATGGCTACACCTTC.

V gene TRBV27 combines with J gene TRBJ1-6; 7 bases agree with TRBD1. Germline V gene data show CDR1 as MNHEY and CDR2 as SMNVEV (reference sequence). The V gene end was trimmed by 3 bases and the J gene end by 12 bases; junction bases not matched to a gene: 11. This CDR3 spans 15 amino acids. The CDR3 here is CASSLLGGEIRPLHF. CDR3 coding DNA: TGTGCCAGCAGTTTGTTAGGGGGCGAGATTCGACCCCTCCACTTT.

J is TRBJ1-4 and V is TRBV30; D gene uncertain. V lost 2 bases and J 8 bases, leaving 9 bases between the germline ends. The CDR3 totals 12 residues. Germline V gives CDR1 GTSNPN, CDR2 SVGIG (reference sequence). The CDR3 region has the DNA TGTGCCTGGAGTCTCTTGGGGGAAAAACTGTTTTTT. Amino acid sequence: CAWSLLGEKLFF.

V is TRBV3-1 (or the pseudogene TRBV3-2) and J is TRBJ1-5; possibly TRBD1 for D (6 bases). The CDR3 is made up of 17 amino acids. Trimming took off 0 bases at V and 2 bases at J, with 14 bases between the two ends. The germline V gene encodes CDR1 LGHDT and CDR2 YNNKEL (reference sequence). Here the CDR3 DNA reads TGTGCCAGCAGCCAAGATCGAGGGGGGGAGGGCAATCAGCCCCAGCATTTT. Translation gives CASSQDRGGEGNQPQHF.

The CDR3 spells CASSGTGATTNYGYTF. As DNA, the CDR3 is TGTGCCAGCAGCGGAACAGGGGCTACTACTAACTATGGCTACACCTTC. V and J are TRBV21-1 and TRBJ1-2; the table's D call of TRBD1 was not tested on the DNA. TRBV21-1 is described as a pseudogene. The CDR3 is 16 amino acids.

The J gene is TRBJ2-7, the V gene TRBV7-9, with TRBD2 identical over 7 bases. The J segment lost 9 bases and the V segment lost 7 bases, leaving 18 bases of the junction unmatched. Germline V CDR1 and CDR2: SEHNR, FQNEAQ (reference sequence). The CDR3 runs 15 residues. The DNA of the CDR3 is TGTGCCAGCACGATTCTGGGCGGGAGTTCGTTCGGGCAGTACTTC. Its translation is CASTILGGSSFGQYF. Full variable domain (remainder filled in from reference TRBV7-9 and TRBJ2-7): DTGVSQNPRHKITKRGQNVTFRCDPISEHNRLYWYRQTLGQGPEFLTYFQNEAQLEKSRLLSDRFSAERPKGSFSTLEIQRTEQGDSAMYLCASTILGGSSFGQYFGPGTRLTVT.